The clone carrying this T cell receptor (beta chain) was seen many times. This sample was included in a study of breast tumors, draining lymph nodes, adjacent tissues. Axillary draining lymph nodes of breast cancer patients supplied the node samples. Using its own MiXCR run on the multiplex PCR reads, TCRdb lists one record per CDR3 protein. The sample lists around 250,000 distinct CDR3 sequences, less than 35% occurring once. The sequence came from a female donor with breast cancer. Some clones in this sample may be carry-over from other donors' samples. Input material: axillary lymph node tissue.

The CDR3 loop reads CSARAGGRETQYF. The CDR3 DNA reads TGCAGTGCTAGAGCAGGGGGCCGGGAGACCCAGTACTTC. This chain links TRBV20-1 with TRBJ2-5; 8 bases are a match to TRBD1. Per the germline V gene, CDR1 is DFQATT and CDR2 is SNEGSKA (reference sequence). This CDR3 is built from 13 residues. The V segment lost 1 base and the J segment 5 bases; nucleotides outside the gene matches: 3.